Listed here are 31 T cell receptor beta chains from one sample, sequenced in a study of tumor and adjacent non-tumor tissue in lung cancer. No cell sorting was done before RNA was extracted from the tissue. More than 3 cm separated this lung sample from the edge of the tumor. A modified ARM-PCR protocol with three rounds of nested PCR amplified TCRbeta. MiXCR, run by TCRdb on the multiplex PCR reads, gives a single entry per CDR3 protein. Counted here are under 85,000 distinct CDR3 sequences, 76% occurring once; the ten biggest clones make up around 40%. Material: distant non-tumor lung tissue. Source of these receptors: a man between 65 and 85 years old with non-small cell lung cancer.

As to this clonotype: A read error may be the cause here, since a much bigger clone is one base away. The chain uses TRBV5-1 and TRBJ2-2; D gene ambiguous. CDR3 size: 16 residues. Trimming stripped 2 bases from V and 5 bases from J, with 16 bases between. Germline V gives CDR1 SGHRS, CDR2 YFSETQ. CDR3 DNA: TGCGCCAGCAGCTTATATACTCTGACGGAGACCGGGGAGCTGTTTTTT. As protein: CASSLYTLTETGELFF.

The chain joins TRBV5-5 to TRBJ1-3; maybe TRBD1 (5 bases). CDR3 size: 15 residues. Germline-derived CDR1 and CDR2 are SGHKS and YYEKEE (reference sequence). V dropped 6 bases and J dropped 3 bases, with 16 bases sitting between them. CDR3: CASILHRGVGNTIYF. The DNA of the CDR3 is TGTGCCAGCATCTTACATAGAGGGGTTGGAAACACCATATATTTT.

The rearrangement links TRBV6-1 to TRBJ2-1; D unresolved. Trimming pared 2 bases from V and 8 bases from J, leaving 19 bases between. Germline V gene data show CDR1 as MNHNS and CDR2 as SASEGT. This CDR3 spans 16 amino acids. The CDR3 here is CASSERPSRSIDEQFF. CDR3 DNA: TGTGCCAGCAGTGAAAGACCTAGTAGGAGTATCGATGAGCAGTTCTTC.

With regard to this clonotype: The junction shows a germline mismatch at one end, possibly a read error. J is TRBJ2-2 and V is TRBV20-1; 10 bases match TRBD2. Germline loops: CDR1 DFQATT, CDR2 SNEGSKA (reference sequence). CDR3 length equals 18 residues. The CDR3 DNA reads TGCAGTGCTAGAGATATGGAGCGGGGGGGCGTAGAGACCGGGGACCTGTTTTTT. Protein: CSARDMERGGVETGDLFF.

The chain carries TRBV25-1 and TRBJ2-1; D perhaps matches TRBD2 (6 bases). Germline V gives CDR1 MGHDK, CDR2 SYGVNS. The CDR3 is 12 amino acids. V was cut by 11 bases and J by 3 bases, with 11 bases left in between. The CDR3 DNA is TGTGCCGCGGGGCGATACTACAATGAGCAGTTCTTC. This gives the protein CAAGRYYNEQFF.

A word on this clonotype: A much larger clonotype is one base distant, so this may be a read error. The chain employs TRBV12-3 or TRBV12-4 and TRBJ2-5; no reliable D call. The CDR3 is 12 amino acids. CDR3 DNA sequence: TGTGTCACCAGTGGGTTCCAAGAGACCCAGTACTTC. This translates into CVTSGFQETQYF.

A remark on this clonotype: Being one base from a much bigger clone, this may be a read error. This chain connects TRBV10-3 to TRBJ2-1; D possibly corresponds to TRBD2 (5 bases). Trimming cost V 6 bases and J 0 bases, with 12 bases left between them. The CDR3 loop spans 15 amino acids. Germline V gene sequence: CDR1 ENHRY, CDR2 SYGVKD. CDR3 sequence reads: CAISRSESSYNEQFF. The DNA for the CDR3 is TGTGCCATCAGCCGTAGCGAGAGCTCCTACAATGAGCAGTTCTTC.

Comment on this clonotype: One end of the junction is discordant with germline, which a read error may explain. The chain carries TRBV12-3 or TRBV12-4 and TRBJ1-5, with 12 bases lining up with TRBD1. The CDR3 has 15 residues. In DNA, the CDR3 is TGTCACAGCAGTTTAGGGACAGGGGGCAACCAGCCCCAGCATTTC. It translates to CHSSLGTGGNQPQHF.

Comment on this clonotype: At one boundary the junction diverges from the germline segment, which might be a read error. The gene calls are TRBV11-1 and TRBJ2-2, with D unclear. The CDR3 is made up of 14 amino acids. CDR1 is SGHAT, CDR2 FQDESV, per germline (reference sequence). The CDR3 coding sequence is TGTGCCAGCAGCTTGACTCGGAACACCGGTGAGCTGTTTTTT. Translated, it gives CASSLTRNTGELFF.

A note on this clonotype: Relative to the germline gene, one junction end is altered; a read error may explain this. The CDR3 nucleotides are TGCAGCATTGAAGGGGACGGTACCTACGAACAGTACTTC. Translating it yields CSIEGDGTYEQYF. This rearrangement joins TRBV29-1 to TRBJ2-7; D assignment may be TRBD1 or TRBD2 (5 bases each). This CDR3 is 13 amino acids long. Per germline, CDR1 SQVTM and CDR2 ANQGSEA.

As concerns this clonotype: The CDR3 does not end in the conserved phenylalanine or tryptophan, so this is likely a read error. V usage is TRBV7-9 and J usage is TRBJ2-3, with 15 nucleotides matching TRBD2. The germline gives CDR1 SEHNR, CDR2 FQNEAQ (reference sequence). This CDR3 has 15 residues. V lost 8 bases to trimming and J lost 4 bases; unmatched junction nucleotides: 4. The CDR3, as DNA: TGTGCCAGCGAGGGACTAGCGGGGGGCTCAGATACGCAGTATCTT. Protein product: CASEGLAGGSDTQYL.

The chain joins TRBV7-8 to TRBJ2-1; TRBD2 matches 7 bases. CDR1 and CDR2 (germline): SGHVS, FQNEAQ. This CDR3 comprises 17 residues. CDR3 coding DNA: TGTACTAGCAGCTTAGTTATGGGTCTAGCGGTAGAGAATGAGCAGTTCTTC. Its translation: CTSSLVMGLAVENEQFF.

The count of this clonotype is one. One base away lies a much larger clone, so this may be a sequencing read error. The V call is TRBV10-3, the J call TRBJ2-6; perhaps TRBD2 as D (5 bases). CDR1 ENHRY and CDR2 SYGVKD come from the germline V gene. The V and J ends lost 0 bases and 1 base respectively, with 10 bases between them. The CDR3 runs to 17 residues. CDR3 nucleotides: TGTGCCATCAGTGAGTCGATTCCGGGGTCTGGGGCCAACGTCCTGACTTTC. Protein sequence: CAISESIPGSGANVLTF.

Ten or more counts support this clonotype. This chain connects TRBV10-3 to TRBJ2-1; no clear D. This CDR3 is 15 amino acids long. Trimming shortened V by 3 bases and J by 0 bases, and 9 bases separated the two germline ends. The V gene's germline CDR1 is ENHRY and CDR2 SYGVKD. The DNA for the CDR3 is TGTGCCATCAGTGATGCTTCGGGCTCCTACAATGAGCAGTTCTTC. The encoded protein is CAISDASGSYNEQFF.

Note on this clonotype: Just one base apart from a much larger clone, this may be a read error. V usage is TRBV5-4 and J usage is TRBJ1-3; D is uncertain. Germline CDR1 is SGHNT and CDR2 is YYREEE (reference sequence). The CDR3 consists of 14 residues. In nucleotides, the CDR3 is TGTGCCAACAGCTCGGCCTCGGGGGGAAACACCATATATTTT. Translation: CANSSASGGNTIYF.

For this clonotype: Mismatch with germline at one junction end may stem from a read error. The chain has TRBV6-2 or TRBV6-3 and TRBJ1-1, with D hard to call. Germline V gene sequence: CDR1 MNHEY, CDR2 SVGEGT. CDR3 length: 13 residues. The CDR3 DNA is TGTGCCAGCAGTGAAACACTGAACACTAAAGCTATCTTT. The encoded protein is CASSETLNTKAIF.

This clonotype was counted between two and nine times. With a much larger clone just one base away, this may be a read error. V and J are TRBV4-1 and TRBJ2-7, with TRBD1 as a possible D gene (6 bases). This CDR3 has 14 residues. Looked up from germline, CDR1 is MGHRA and CDR2 is YSYEKL. The CDR3 here is CASSQEGGSYDQYF. CDR3 in DNA: TGCGCCAGCAGCCAAGAAGGGGGTTCCTACGATCAGTACTTC.

The rearrangement links TRBV11-2 to TRBJ2-7; TRBD1 matches at 9 bases. J gave up 3 bases and V 0 bases, and 3 bases lay outside the gene matches. The CDR3 runs 15 residues. Germline values: CDR1 SGHAT, CDR2 FQNNGV. For the CDR3, the DNA is TGTGCCAGCAGCTTAGAACAGGGGGCCTACTACGAGCAGTACTTC. Residues: CASSLEQGAYYEQYF.

With regard to this clonotype: A clone one base away is much larger, so this may be a read error. V is TRBV29-1 and J is TRBJ2-3, with D possibly TRBD2 on 5 matching bases. Germline V gene data show CDR1 as SQVTM and CDR2 as ANQGSEA. V was shortened by 5 bases and J by 6 bases, with 12 bases between the two germline ends. CDR3 length: 12 residues. CDR3 DNA: TGCAGCGTTCATGGAGGTCCCGATACGCAGTATTTT. Amino acid sequence: CSVHGGPDTQYF.

Comments on this clonotype: One end of the junction fails to match germline, which may point to a read error. The chain uses TRBV11-3 and TRBJ1-1; no definite D call. CDR1 and CDR2 (germline): SGHNT, YENEEA. The CDR3 runs to 13 residues. The CDR3 reads CASRPLTNTEAFF. The DNA of the CDR3 is TGTGCGAGCAGGCCCCTGACGAACACTGAAGCTTTCTTT.

This rearrangement joins TRBV7-9 to TRBJ1-2, with unresolved D. The V and J ends lost 4 bases and 6 bases respectively, with 12 bases between them. The CDR3 length is 13 residues. Germline loops: CDR1 SEHNR, CDR2 FQNEAQ (reference sequence). CDR3 sequence (DNA): TGTGCCAGCAGCTATACAGAGAGTAATGGCTACACCTTC. Its protein is CASSYTESNGYTF.

The rearrangement links TRBV6-5 to TRBJ2-2, with a tentative D call TRBD1 (5 bases). With 1 base removed from V and 1 base from J, the gap between germline ends came to 7 bases. The length of the CDR3 is 15 residues. CDR1 and CDR2 from the germline V gene are MNHEY and SVGAGI. CDR3 loop: CASSYLTGNTGELFF. DNA of the CDR3: TGTGCCAGCAGTTACTTAACAGGGAACACCGGGGAGCTGTTTTTT.

This clonotype was found a few times. This chain links TRBV29-1 with TRBJ2-5; 14 nucleotides agree with TRBD2. The length of the CDR3 is 18 residues. CDR1 is SQVTM, CDR2 ANQGSEA, per germline. V lost 2 bases to trimming and J lost 2 bases; unmatched junction nucleotides: 10. Written as DNA, the CDR3 is TGCAGCGTTGAATACTATTGGACTAGCGGGGGGAATCAAGAGACCCAGTACTTC. Translating it yields CSVEYYWTSGGNQETQYF.

A note on this clonotype: One end of the junction varies from germline; a read error may be responsible. The CDR3 here is CASSWGLAGGPRLTDTQYF. The CDR3 DNA is TGTGCGAGCAGCTGGGGACTAGCGGGGGGGCCCCGACTCACAGATACGCAGTATTTT. The genes are TRBV11-2 and TRBJ2-3; 16 positions agree with TRBD2. The germline gives CDR1 SGHAT, CDR2 FQNNGV. The CDR3 is 19 amino acids.

About this clonotype: Its ends do not fully match the called genes, so a read error is possible. The chain has TRBV14 and TRBJ2-7, with 7 bases fitting TRBD1. CDR1 is SGHDN, CDR2 FVKESK, per germline. The CDR3 runs 14 residues. This chain's CDR3 is CANSHLNRAGGYSF. CDR3 coding DNA: TGTGCCAACAGCCACCTCAACAGGGCAGGGGGTTATTCTTTC.

As regards this clonotype: The final CDR3 position lacks the conserved phenylalanine or tryptophan, pointing to a likely read error. CDR3 nucleotides: TGCAGCGTTGATGGGGGTGTAGGGGAGACCCAGTACTCC. It codes for CSVDGGVGETQYS. This chain uses TRBV29-1 with TRBJ2-5, with D possibly being TRBD1 or TRBD2 (5 bases each). The CDR3 runs 13 residues. With 3 bases removed from V and 5 bases from J, the gap between germline ends came to 13 bases. CDR1 SQVTM and CDR2 ANQGSEA come from the germline V gene.

The chain is built from TRBV6-6 and TRBJ1-5, with D perhaps TRBD1 (5 bases). Trimming cost V 7 bases and J 7 bases, with 20 bases left between them. The germline V gene has CDR1 MNHNY and CDR2 SVGAGI (reference sequence). The CDR3 totals 15 residues. The CDR3 DNA follows: TGTGCCAGCAACTTTCCAGGGCAGTACAAACAGCCCCAGCATTTT. It specifies CASNFPGQYKQPQHF.

By share, this clonotype counts as medium-sized (0.01 to 0.1%). The V call is TRBV11-2, the J call TRBJ2-7; maybe TRBD2 (7 bases). The V and J ends lost 5 bases and 2 bases respectively, with 13 bases between them. In germline, CDR1 is SGHAT, CDR2 FQNNGV. The CDR3 spans 14 residues. The CDR3 spells CASSRRGGTYEQYF. CDR3 DNA sequence: TGTGCCAGCAGCCGAAGGGGGGGAACCTACGAGCAGTACTTC.

This clonotype has ten or more counts. The rearrangement uses TRBV20-1 and TRBJ1-4; a possible D gene is TRBD1 (5 bases). Trimming took off 3 bases at V and 0 bases at J, with 5 bases between the two ends. This CDR3 has 13 residues. CDR1 and CDR2 from the germline V gene are DFQATT and SNEGSKA (reference sequence). CDR3 sequence (DNA): TGCAGTGCTAGGACAGCAACTAATGAAAAACTGTTTTTT. Translation: CSARTATNEKLFF.

With respect to this clonotype: Germline and junction disagree at one end, which may indicate a read error. The chain uses TRBV11-1 and TRBJ2-1; D is perhaps TRBD2 (6 bases). CDR1 is SGHAT, CDR2 FQDESV, per germline (reference sequence). The CDR3 is 13 residues long. The CDR3 is CASNSGVGNELFF. The CDR3 DNA reads as TGTGCCAGCAACTCGGGAGTTGGCAATGAGCTGTTCTTC.

This clonotype was recorded once. At one of its ends the junction is not consistent with the germline gene, which may arise from a read error. The chain joins TRBV4-1 to TRBJ1-1; 8 bases line up with TRBD1. Germline V gene sequence: CDR1 MGHRA, CDR2 YSYEKL. The CDR3 has 15 amino acids. Written as DNA, the CDR3 is TGCGCCTGCAGCCAAGGACAGGGCTGGAACAATGAAGCTTTCTTT. Its translation is CACSQGQGWNNEAFF.